Listed below are T cell receptor beta chains from one sample, sequenced in a study of regulatory T cells in long-lasting Graves disease. TCRdb analysed the multiplex PCR reads with MiXCR anew, one entry per CDR3 protein. The data contain 550,000 to 700,000 distinct CDR3 sequences, more than 15% of them singletons. These records were also assigned to another study, of T cells in Graves' hyperthyroidism and ophthalmopathy.

The sample here was peripheral blood mononuclear cells (PBMCs), taken at new diagnosis, from a patient treated with antithyroid drugs. These receptors all stem from a man in his late teens or twenties with Graves disease. Both conserved end residues are part of each CDR3. Fields, in order: clone size, D gene, J gene, V gene, CDR3 DNA, CDR3 protein. D genes are given only for firm matches. Rows may omit the clone size; those that give it use once, few, many or a size class.

clone_size: few
d_call: -
j_call: TRBJ1-5
v_call: TRBV20-1
cdr3_nt: TGCAGTGCTAGAGATAGTCATCAGCCCCAGCATTTT
cdr3_aa: CSARDSHQPQHF

clone_size: many
d_call: -
j_call: TRBJ1-1
v_call: TRBV7-9
cdr3_nt: TGTGCCAGCAGCGCCGGGACAAACACTGAAGCTTTCTTT
cdr3_aa: CASSAGTNTEAFF

clone_size: once
d_call: -
j_call: TRBJ1-4
v_call: TRBV3-1
cdr3_nt: TGTGCCAGCAGCCATCCGACGCGAACGGATGAAAAACTGTTTTTT
cdr3_aa: CASSHPTRTDEKLFF

clone_size: many
d_call: TRBD1
j_call: TRBJ2-7
v_call: TRBV9
cdr3_nt: TGTGCCAGCAGCGAGGGAGGGACAGGGTCTGGCGAGCAGTACTTC
cdr3_aa: CASSEGGTGSGEQYF

clone_size: -
d_call: TRBD2
j_call: TRBJ2-6
v_call: TRBV19
cdr3_nt: TGTGCCGCCGGGGAGGGCTCTGGGGCCAACGTCCTGACTTTC
cdr3_aa: CAAGEGSGANVLTF

clone_size: many
d_call: TRBD2
j_call: TRBJ2-1
v_call: TRBV3-1
cdr3_nt: TGTGCCAGCAGCCAAGGGAGGCCGGGGGGGAATGAGCAGTTCTTC
cdr3_aa: CASSQGRPGGNEQFF

clone_size: many
d_call: -
j_call: TRBJ2-3
v_call: TRBV7-9
cdr3_nt: TGTGCCAGCAGCTTACTTCTGACAGATACGCAGTATTTT
cdr3_aa: CASSLLLTDTQYF

clone_size: -
d_call: -
j_call: TRBJ2-7
v_call: TRBV9
cdr3_nt: TGTGCCAGCAGCGTAGCGGGGGACACCTACGAGCAGTACTTC
cdr3_aa: CASSVAGDTYEQYF

clone_size: many
d_call: TRBD1
j_call: TRBJ2-1
v_call: TRBV27
cdr3_nt: TGTGCCAGCAGTTACAGGGGAAGCTCCTACAATGAGCAGTTCTTC
cdr3_aa: CASSYRGSSYNEQFF

clone_size: many
d_call: TRBD2
j_call: TRBJ2-3
v_call: TRBV28
cdr3_nt: TGTGCCAGCTCCCCGGGGGGGGAGGGGACAGATACGCAGTATTTT
cdr3_aa: CASSPGGEGTDTQYF

clone_size: -
d_call: -
j_call: TRBJ1-4
v_call: TRBV6-5
cdr3_nt: TGTGCCAGCAGTTACAGGACCGCGTATAATGAAAAACTGTTTTTT
cdr3_aa: CASSYRTAYNEKLFF

clone_size: -
d_call: -
j_call: TRBJ1-1
v_call: TRBV20-1
cdr3_nt: TGCAGTGCTTCCCGGGACATCATGTTTCGGGTGAACACTGAAGCTTTCTTT
cdr3_aa: CSASRDIMFRVNTEAFF

clone_size: many
d_call: -
j_call: TRBJ2-1
v_call: TRBV7-9
cdr3_nt: TGTGCCAGTAGCCTGGGGCCATCCTACAATGAGCAGTTCTTC
cdr3_aa: CASSLGPSYNEQFF

clone_size: -
d_call: TRBD1
j_call: TRBJ2-1
v_call: TRBV18
cdr3_nt: TGTGCCAGCTCACCGGGACAGGACGATGAGCAGTTCTTC
cdr3_aa: CASSPGQDDEQFF

clone_size: few
d_call: -
j_call: TRBJ1-4
v_call: TRBV28
cdr3_nt: TGTGCCAGCCGCCTCCCAGGCGAAAAACTGTTTTTT
cdr3_aa: CASRLPGEKLFF

clone_size: -
d_call: TRBD2
j_call: TRBJ2-1
v_call: TRBV7-2
cdr3_nt: TGTGCCAGCAGCGTAAGCGGGGGCAATGAGCAGTTCTTC
cdr3_aa: CASSVSGGNEQFF

clone_size: few
d_call: -
j_call: TRBJ2-7
v_call: TRBV5-1
cdr3_nt: TGCGCCAGCAGCTTGGCAGTAGGGGCGCCCTACGAGCAGTACTTC
cdr3_aa: CASSLAVGAPYEQYF

clone_size: -
d_call: -
j_call: TRBJ2-5
v_call: TRBV20-1
cdr3_nt: TGCAGTGCTGGTTCGGGGGGCAGGGGGCGAGAGACCCAGTACTTC
cdr3_aa: CSAGSGGRGRETQYF

clone_size: -
d_call: -
j_call: TRBJ1-2
v_call: TRBV5-5
cdr3_nt: TGTGCCAGCAGCTTGGCGGGGACTCGGGACTTAGGCTACACCTTC
cdr3_aa: CASSLAGTRDLGYTF

clone_size: many
d_call: TRBD2
j_call: TRBJ2-1
v_call: TRBV2
cdr3_nt: TGTGCCAGCATGAAGTCCGGGACTAGTTTCTACAATGAGCAGTTCTTC
cdr3_aa: CASMKSGTSFYNEQFF

clone_size: -
d_call: -
j_call: TRBJ1-2
v_call: TRBV5-6
cdr3_nt: TGTGCCAGCAGCAATTCCCGAGGGGTCAGCTATGGCTACACCTTC
cdr3_aa: CASSNSRGVSYGYTF

clone_size: once
d_call: -
j_call: TRBJ2-2
v_call: TRBV30
cdr3_nt: TGTGCCTGGACCGAATGGACCGGGGAGCTGTTTTTT
cdr3_aa: CAWTEWTGELFF

clone_size: many
d_call: -
j_call: TRBJ1-2
v_call: TRBV15
cdr3_nt: TGTGCCACCAGCAGAGACCGGCAGCTCCCACAAGGCTACACCTTC
cdr3_aa: CATSRDRQLPQGYTF

clone_size: many
d_call: TRBD1
j_call: TRBJ2-7
v_call: TRBV20-1
cdr3_nt: TGCAGTGCTAGAGATTACAGGGGTTCCTCGTACGAGCAGTACTTC
cdr3_aa: CSARDYRGSSYEQYF

clone_size: -
d_call: -
j_call: TRBJ2-1
v_call: TRBV24-1
cdr3_nt: TGTGCCACCAGTGACCGAAGCGAGCAGTTCTTC
cdr3_aa: CATSDRSEQFF

clone_size: -
d_call: TRBD1
j_call: TRBJ2-1
v_call: TRBV11-2
cdr3_nt: TGTGCCAGCAGCTTAGGGTACCGGGACAGGGACAATGAGCAGTTCTTC
cdr3_aa: CASSLGYRDRDNEQFF

clone_size: few
d_call: TRBD1
j_call: TRBJ1-1
v_call: TRBV27
cdr3_nt: TGTGCCAGCAGTTCTCAGGGGGTCTTCTCTGAAGCTTTCTTT
cdr3_aa: CASSSQGVFSEAFF

clone_size: few
d_call: -
j_call: TRBJ1-5
v_call: TRBV5-6
cdr3_nt: TGTGCCAGCAGCCCGGGCTGGGGGCCCCAGCATTTT
cdr3_aa: CASSPGWGPQHF

clone_size: -
d_call: -
j_call: TRBJ1-3
v_call: TRBV4-1
cdr3_nt: TGCGCCAGCAGCCAAGACGCCGGATGGGGAAACACCATATATTTT
cdr3_aa: CASSQDAGWGNTIYF

clone_size: -
d_call: -
j_call: TRBJ1-2
v_call: TRBV20-1
cdr3_nt: TGCAGTGCTAGAGATTTTGGGCAGGCTGAGGGCTACACCTTC
cdr3_aa: CSARDFGQAEGYTF

clone_size: few
d_call: -
j_call: TRBJ2-5
v_call: TRBV6-1
cdr3_nt: TGTGCCAGCAGTCTAGGGGCTCTTCCGCAAGAGACCCAGTACTTC
cdr3_aa: CASSLGALPQETQYF

clone_size: many
d_call: -
j_call: TRBJ1-1
v_call: TRBV12-3/TRBV12-4
cdr3_nt: TGTGCCAGCAGCCGCCTGGCTCTCGAAAATGAAGCTTTCTTT
cdr3_aa: CASSRLALENEAFF

clone_size: -
d_call: -
j_call: TRBJ2-6
v_call: TRBV10-3
cdr3_nt: TGTGCCATCAGTGAGATCTCTGGGGCCAACGTCCTGACTTTC
cdr3_aa: CAISEISGANVLTF

clone_size: few
d_call: TRBD2
j_call: TRBJ2-5
v_call: TRBV5-8
cdr3_nt: TGTGCCAGCAGCGGCGGGAGTACAACCGTGCAGACCCAGTACTTC
cdr3_aa: CASSGGSTTVQTQYF

clone_size: many
d_call: -
j_call: TRBJ2-7
v_call: TRBV9
cdr3_nt: TGTGCCAGCAGCGTGGGGGGGCCAAGCTCCTACGAGCAGTACTTC
cdr3_aa: CASSVGGPSSYEQYF

clone_size: few
d_call: -
j_call: TRBJ2-1
v_call: TRBV20-1
cdr3_nt: TGCAGTGCTGCCCAGGGCAATGAGCAGTTCTTC
cdr3_aa: CSAAQGNEQFF

clone_size: few
d_call: -
j_call: TRBJ1-5
v_call: TRBV7-9
cdr3_nt: TGTGCCAGCAGCCCGATGAGACAGGTCAATCAGCCCCAGCATTTT
cdr3_aa: CASSPMRQVNQPQHF

clone_size: -
d_call: -
j_call: TRBJ2-7
v_call: TRBV20-1
cdr3_nt: TGCAGTGCTAGAGCCCCGGCAGGTTCCGAGCAGTACTTC
cdr3_aa: CSARAPAGSEQYF

clone_size: -
d_call: -
j_call: TRBJ2-4
v_call: TRBV20-1
cdr3_nt: TGCAGTGCCGACGGGGTCTACAGAGCCAAAAACATTCAGTACTTC
cdr3_aa: CSADGVYRAKNIQYF

clone_size: -
d_call: -
j_call: TRBJ2-3
v_call: TRBV20-1
cdr3_nt: TGCAGTGCTAGGTACGACACCCAGGCGAATACGCAGTATTTT
cdr3_aa: CSARYDTQANTQYF